This T cell receptor (beta chain) was documented in a study of OX40 agonist ivuxolimab in advanced cancers. The repertoire was sequenced with immunoSEQ multiplex PCR; TCRdb's copy has only in-frame clones and lacks some. The sample carries tens of thousands of clones, about 90% recorded once. CDR1 is MNHNS and CDR2 is SASEGT in the germline V gene. CDR3 length equals 13 residues. Trimming took 1 base from V and 8 from J, leaving 8 bases between them. Patients who had autoimmune disease history or got systemic immunosuppression were left out. Sampled blood was obtained at baseline, cycle 4 day 1, and cycle 7 day 1.

The material sequenced was CD4+ or CD8+ T cells sorted from blood, taken in a trial of the OX40 agonist ivuxolimab. This clonotype originated in an adult with an advanced solid tumor such as melanoma, head and neck, liver or kidney cancer. The V call is TRBV6-1, the J call TRBJ2-2, with D perhaps matching TRBD1 or TRBD2 (6 bases each). CDR3 sequence (DNA): TGTGCCAGCAGTGAAGGGAGGGGGGGGGAGCTGTTTTTT. Its translation is CASSEGRGGELFF.